Listed below are T cell receptor beta chains from one sample, sequenced in a study of cytomegalovirus exposure and HLA in healthy donors. The protocol was immunoSEQ multiplex PCR, while the TCRdb copy is restricted to in-frame clones and leaves out a portion. Of some 60,000 clones listed, 70% to 90% are singletons. Sequenced input: PBMCs. These TCRs come from a man aged 18 to 30 in good health and CMV-seronegative. CDR3s leave out the opening cysteine and the closing phenylalanine or tryptophan. D genes are given only for firm matches. Only some rows state a clone size, as once, few, many or a class for expanded clones.

- - TRBJ1-2 TRBV2 ASTPIAFSLYGYT
once TRBD2 TRBJ2-5 TRBV29-1 SVGGGETQY
- - TRBJ2-3 TRBV13 ASSSYSDTQY
- TRBD1 TRBJ2-2 TRBV2 ASSDPGQGNTGELF
- - TRBJ1-2 TRBV30 AWTPQGGGYT
- TRBD1 TRBJ1-4 TRBV12-5 ASGLQGAGISEKLF
- - TRBJ1-2 TRBV30 AWSVGGAPT
once - TRBJ1-5 TRBV27 ASSPGDSHQPQH
- - TRBJ1-2 TRBV7-9 ASSLSVSNYGYT
- TRBD1 TRBJ2-4 TRBV28 ASSSRTGKNIQY
- TRBD1 TRBJ1-5 TRBV7-2 ASSPGQSSNQPQH
- TRBD1 TRBJ2-7 TRBV15 ATSTDRGYEQY
- TRBD1 TRBJ2-1 TRBV19 ASTQTGYNEQF
- - TRBJ2-7 TRBV5-1 ASSLAGSVYEQY
- TRBD2 TRBJ2-5 TRBV5-1 ASSTSGGAETQY
- - TRBJ1-2 TRBV6-5 ASSSPGYGYT
- TRBD1 TRBJ1-1 TRBV16 ASRDRGNTEAF
- - TRBJ2-5 TRBV29-1 SVQAGTQETQY
- - TRBJ2-5 TRBV9 ASSVETSKETQY
once TRBD1 TRBJ1-5 TRBV29-1 SVATGFQFQPQH
- TRBD1 TRBJ1-2 TRBV28 ASSRQGSYGYT
- - TRBJ1-5 TRBV30 AWSTGLNQPQH
- - TRBJ1-2 TRBV25-1 ASSPPGNGYT
- - TRBJ2-7 TRBV6-5 ASTPMGGHEQY
- - TRBJ1-1 TRBV11-2 ASSPAAGRPNTEAF
- TRBD1 TRBJ2-7 TRBV6-5 ASSQQDRKYEQY
once TRBD1 TRBJ1-5 TRBV4-2 ASSQEDRVTNQPQH
- TRBD1 TRBJ1-2 TRBV27 ASSLSPLVAARRGDYGYT
- - TRBJ1-2 TRBV5-1 ASSLLGDINT
once TRBD2 TRBJ2-3 TRBV4-2 ASSQDMAGGTDTQY
- - TRBJ1-4 TRBV6-5 ASRISTRRGEKLF
once TRBD1 TRBJ2-2 TRBV11-1 ASSPNHPGTGNTGELF
- TRBD1 TRBJ1-5 TRBV10-3 ATSTDRDHQPQH
- - TRBJ2-5 TRBV30 AWSTQSAGTQY
- - TRBJ1-2 TRBV11-2 ASSFGGTTYGYT
- - TRBJ2-4 TRBV19 ASSMGTGNIQY
- - TRBJ1-5 TRBV30 AWSVAGLSNQPQH
- - TRBJ1-1 TRBV15 ATSQGNTEAF
- - TRBJ2-1 TRBV7-7 ASSLDGGAPYNEQF
- TRBD2 TRBJ2-2 TRBV7-7 ASSGGLAGTGELF
- TRBD2 TRBJ2-1 TRBV5-4 ASSQATSAEQF
once - TRBJ2-1 TRBV6-4 ASSESGLSYNEQF
few TRBD1 TRBJ2-7 TRBV4-1 ASSLPGQVYEQY
- - TRBJ1-1 TRBV20-1 SAPRVSEAF
few TRBD1 TRBJ1-5 TRBV18 ASSPTTGDSQH
few - TRBJ2-3 TRBV5-4 ASSLPPADTQY
- - TRBJ2-7 TRBV28 ASSLVSQVYEQY
- TRBD1 TRBJ1-1 TRBV6-1 ASSEWQGQFNTEAF
- - TRBJ2-3 TRBV25-1 ASSEYGGPITDTQY
once - TRBJ2-7 TRBV4-2 ASSPGTYNYEQY
- TRBD1 TRBJ2-7 TRBV7-2 ASSGRGTGRSYEQY
- - TRBJ2-1 TRBV7-2 ASSPLGGEQF
few - TRBJ2-3 TRBV6-1 ASISRAVVKDTQY
- - TRBJ2-4 TRBV7-9 ASSPRESLAKNIQY
- - TRBJ2-3 TRBV18 ASSRQSDTQY
- TRBD1 TRBJ1-2 TRBV11-2 ASSQGQGLYGYT